Below, 21 T cell receptor beta chains from the same sample are listed, as sequenced in a study of blood T cell repertoires in COVID-19. Profiling relied on immunoSEQ multiplex PCR, and the TCRdb table lists in-frame clones only, not all of them. The data show fewer than 200,000 clones, more than 80% seen once. The sequencing sample was made of peripheral blood. These receptors were collected from a human donor in a cohort sampled during active COVID-19.

The rearrangement joins TRBV5-1 to TRBJ1-2; 7 bases are a match to TRBD1. Trimming removed 0 bases from V and 7 bases from J; junction bases left unmatched: 9. Germline assignment: CDR1 SGHRS and CDR2 YFSETQ. The CDR3 covers 15 residues. The CDR3 spells CASSLEGGGDGGYTF. CDR3 DNA: TGCGCCAGCAGCTTGGAAGGAGGGGGCGATGGTGGCTACACCTTC.

The table lists this clone with a few counts. This chain connects TRBV5-8 to TRBJ1-1; D is undetermined. Deletions cut 2 bases from V and 4 bases from J, with 9 bases between. CDR1 is SGHTS, CDR2 YDEGEE, per germline. The CDR3 totals 13 residues. The CDR3 bases are TGTGCCAGCAGCTTAAGAGGGCCCACTGAAGCTTTCTTT. Its translation is CASSLRGPTEAFF.

There are a few counts of this clone. The DNA is omitted, as the CDR3 cannot be located on it reliably, and the CDR3 follows TCRdb's listing. The gene calls are TRBV5-5 and TRBJ1-5. The CDR3 has 15 residues if both end residues are counted. Germline V CDR1 and CDR2: SGHKS, YYEKEE (reference sequence). This CDR3 is CASSFGPGGSQPQHF.

The V and J genes are TRBV11-2 and TRBJ1-1, with D uncertain. This CDR3 is 16 amino acids long. V was pared by 3 bases and J by 0 bases, with 14 bases between. CDR1 and CDR2 (germline): SGHAT, FQNNGV. The CDR3 loop reads CASSLGRSTMNTEAFF. DNA for the CDR3: TGTGCCAGCAGCTTGGGCAGGTCGACAATGAACACTGAAGCTTTCTTT. Looking up the rest from reference TRBV11-2 and TRBJ1-1 gives the full variable domain: EAGVAQSPRYKIIEKRQSVAFWCNPISGHATLYWYQQILGQGPKLLIQFQNNGVVDDSQLPKDRFSAERLKGVDSTLKIQPAKLEDSAVYLCASSLGRSTMNTEAFFGQGTRLTVV.

This chain joins TRBV7-3 and TRBJ2-3, with TRBD2 identical over 10 bases. The CDR3 runs to 15 residues. Trimming cost V 4 bases and J 3 bases; bases outside gene matches: 4. Per germline, CDR1 SGHTA and CDR2 FQGTGA. CDR3 protein: CASSWSGGATDTQYF. The CDR3 region has the DNA TGTGCCAGCAGCTGGAGCGGGGGGGCGACAGATACGCAGTATTTT.

This clone was detected only once. The genes are TRBV6-2 or TRBV6-3 and TRBJ1-5; no definite D call. V lost 0 bases to trimming and J lost 0 bases, with 18 bases between them. The germline gives CDR1 MNHEY, CDR2 SVGEGT. The CDR3 runs to 19 residues. As DNA, the CDR3 is TGTGCCAGCAGTTACTCTGGCTTGGTCGCGGGAGATAGCAATCAGCCCCAGCATTTT. This codes for CASSYSGLVAGDSNQPQHF.

Written as DNA, the CDR3 is TGTGCCAGCTCACCACCGTTCGGGGACAGCTACGAGCAGTACTTC. Translated, it gives CASSPPFGDSYEQYF. The gene calls are TRBV18 and TRBJ2-7, with 7 bases aligning to TRBD1. CDR1 KGHSH and CDR2 LQKENI come from the germline V gene. This CDR3 has 15 residues. The V gene end was trimmed by 0 bases and the J gene end by 3 bases; junction bases not matched to a gene: 5.

Concerning this clone: Other DNA sequences in this specimen translate into the identical CDR3. The chain is built from TRBV5-1 and TRBJ2-7; D is perhaps TRBD1 (5 bases). The CDR3 extends over 14 amino acids. With 0 bases removed from V and 3 bases from J, the gap between germline ends came to 10 bases. In germline, CDR1 is SGHRS, CDR2 YFSETQ. The CDR3 DNA reads TGCGCCAGCAGCTTGGAGACAGCCAGCTACGAGCAGTACTTC. Its protein product is CASSLETASYEQYF.

The V and J genes are TRBV19 and TRBJ1-2; TRBD1 agrees at 7 bases. Germline lookup yields CDR1 LNHDA and CDR2 SQIVND (reference sequence). The CDR3 sequence is 14 residues long. The V and J ends lost 2 bases and 4 bases, in that order; junction bases with no gene match: 4. The CDR3 coding sequence is TGTGCCAGTAGTATAAGACAGGGATCCTATGGCTACACCTTC. This gives the protein CASSIRQGSYGYTF.

The chain is built from TRBV5-1 and TRBJ1-3; 9 nucleotides match TRBD1. V lost 0 bases, J lost 4 bases, and 2 bases stayed unmatched. This CDR3 is built from 15 residues. Germline V gene data show CDR1 as SGHRS and CDR2 as YFSETQ. The CDR3, as DNA: TGCGCCAGCAGCTTGGACGGGACAGGGGGAAACACCATATATTTT. Translated: CASSLDGTGGNTIYF.

V is TRBV12-3 or TRBV12-4 and J is TRBJ2-1, with D possibly matching TRBD2 (7 bases). The CDR3 is made up of 13 amino acids. V dropped 9 bases and J dropped 6 bases, with 15 bases sitting between them. For the CDR3, the DNA is TGTGCCAGTTATAGGGGGGAGGGCAATGAGCAGTTCTTC. This translates into CASYRGEGNEQFF.

The chain links TRBV4-2 to TRBJ1-5; 8 bases line up with TRBD1. This CDR3 spans 13 amino acids. Per the germline V gene, CDR1 is LGHNA and CDR2 is YNFKEQ. V shed 3 bases, J shed 6 bases, and the junction held 1 base outside the gene matches. The CDR3 protein is CASSQDRVQPQHF. The CDR3, as DNA: TGTGCCAGCAGCCAGGACAGGGTTCAGCCCCAGCATTTT.

The rearrangement uses TRBV6-5 and TRBJ1-4, with 10 bases lining up with TRBD1. Germline V gene data show CDR1 as MNHEY and CDR2 as SVGAGI. The length of the CDR3 is 14 residues. With V trimmed by 6 bases and J by 7 bases, 5 bases remained unmatched. CDR3 DNA sequence: TGTGCCAGCAGAGCGACAGGGGGCGGTGAAAAACTGTTTTTT. Translation gives CASRATGGGEKLFF.

The V call is TRBV7-8, the J call TRBJ2-6; the match to TRBD2 covers 9 bases. V shed 3 bases and J 0 bases; nucleotides not matched to a gene: 6. This CDR3 comprises 18 residues. CDR1 SGHVS and CDR2 FQNEAQ come from the germline V gene. The CDR3 DNA is TGTGCCAGCAGCTTTTCTAGCGGGGCCCCCTCTGGGGCCAACGTCCTGACTTTC. This translates into CASSFSSGAPSGANVLTF. The full variable domain, its missing parts supplied by reference TRBV7-8 and TRBJ2-6, is GAGVSQSPRYKVAKRGQDVALRCDPISGHVSLFWYQQALGQGPEFLTYFQNEAQLDKSGLPSDRFFAERPEGSVSTLKIQRTQQEDSAVYLCASSFSSGAPSGANVLTFGAGSRLTVL.

The rearrangement uses TRBV5-1 and TRBJ1-1; possible D gene TRBD1, 6 bases. Germline loops: CDR1 SGHRS, CDR2 YFSETQ. The ends were cut back, 4 bases at V and 3 bases at J, with 16 bases in the middle. This CDR3 comprises 15 residues. DNA of the CDR3: TGCGCCAGCAGCCTCTCCAGGGGTCGGTACACTGAAGCTTTCTTT. Translating gives CASSLSRGRYTEAFF.

The chain couples TRBV19 to TRBJ1-1; no reliable D call. Trimming pared 3 bases from V and 4 bases from J, leaving 18 bases between. The CDR3 runs 16 residues. Germline lookup yields CDR1 LNHDA and CDR2 SQIVND (reference sequence). The CDR3 loop is CASSISEKPWVTEAFF. The CDR3 nucleotides are TGTGCCAGTAGTATTTCGGAGAAACCATGGGTCACTGAAGCTTTCTTT.

The chain couples TRBV27 to TRBJ2-7, with a weak D call TRBD1 (6 bases). The CDR3 is 15 residues long. Germline assignment: CDR1 MNHEY and CDR2 SMNVEV (reference sequence). V was pared by 0 bases and J by 7 bases, with 16 bases between. The CDR3 DNA reads as TGTGCCAGCAGTTTATCCAGGGGAAGAATGTGGGAGCAGTACTTC. The encoded protein is CASSLSRGRMWEQYF.

The V and J genes are TRBV9 and TRBJ2-1, with D uncertain. The V end was cut by 3 bases, the J end by 7 bases, with 17 bases between. From germline, CDR1 is SGDLS and CDR2 YYNGEE. This CDR3 contains 15 residues. The CDR3 region is CASSGAGSLENEQFF. The CDR3 DNA sequence: TGTGCCAGCAGCGGGGCTGGTTCTTTGGAAAATGAGCAGTTCTTC. The full variable domain, its missing parts supplied by reference TRBV9 and TRBJ2-1, is DSGVTQTPKHLITATGQRVTLRCSPRSGDLSVYWYQQSLDQGLQFLIQYYNGEERAKGNILERFSAQQFPDLHSELNLSSLELGDSALYFCASSGAGSLENEQFFGPGTRLTVL.

The chain combines TRBV20-1 with TRBJ1-2; D is uncertain. V was clipped by 2 bases and J by 5 bases, with 6 bases between them. Germline assignment: CDR1 DFQATT and CDR2 SNEGSKA (reference sequence). This CDR3 comprises 11 residues. CDR3 bases: TGCAGTGCTAGATCAGAATATGGCTACACCTTC. Protein: CSARSEYGYTF.

This rearrangement joins TRBV4-1 to TRBJ2-1; D is possibly TRBD1 (5 bases). The V end was cut by 1 base, the J end by 5 bases, with 9 bases between. Germline V gene data show CDR1 as MGHRA and CDR2 as YSYEKL. The CDR3 length is 14 residues. The CDR3 loop is CASSQGQLNNEQFF. CDR3 DNA: TGCGCCAGCAGCCAAGGACAGTTAAACAATGAGCAGTTCTTC.

DNA for the CDR3: TGTGCCACCAGCGTACGCAGGATGATCAACTATGGCTACACCTTC. Protein product: CATSVRRMINYGYTF. The chain joins TRBV24-1 to TRBJ1-2, with D unclear. This CDR3 has 15 amino acids. The V gene lost 7 bases and the J gene lost 2 bases, with 16 bases spanning the gap. Germline V gives CDR1 KGHDR, CDR2 SFDVKD.